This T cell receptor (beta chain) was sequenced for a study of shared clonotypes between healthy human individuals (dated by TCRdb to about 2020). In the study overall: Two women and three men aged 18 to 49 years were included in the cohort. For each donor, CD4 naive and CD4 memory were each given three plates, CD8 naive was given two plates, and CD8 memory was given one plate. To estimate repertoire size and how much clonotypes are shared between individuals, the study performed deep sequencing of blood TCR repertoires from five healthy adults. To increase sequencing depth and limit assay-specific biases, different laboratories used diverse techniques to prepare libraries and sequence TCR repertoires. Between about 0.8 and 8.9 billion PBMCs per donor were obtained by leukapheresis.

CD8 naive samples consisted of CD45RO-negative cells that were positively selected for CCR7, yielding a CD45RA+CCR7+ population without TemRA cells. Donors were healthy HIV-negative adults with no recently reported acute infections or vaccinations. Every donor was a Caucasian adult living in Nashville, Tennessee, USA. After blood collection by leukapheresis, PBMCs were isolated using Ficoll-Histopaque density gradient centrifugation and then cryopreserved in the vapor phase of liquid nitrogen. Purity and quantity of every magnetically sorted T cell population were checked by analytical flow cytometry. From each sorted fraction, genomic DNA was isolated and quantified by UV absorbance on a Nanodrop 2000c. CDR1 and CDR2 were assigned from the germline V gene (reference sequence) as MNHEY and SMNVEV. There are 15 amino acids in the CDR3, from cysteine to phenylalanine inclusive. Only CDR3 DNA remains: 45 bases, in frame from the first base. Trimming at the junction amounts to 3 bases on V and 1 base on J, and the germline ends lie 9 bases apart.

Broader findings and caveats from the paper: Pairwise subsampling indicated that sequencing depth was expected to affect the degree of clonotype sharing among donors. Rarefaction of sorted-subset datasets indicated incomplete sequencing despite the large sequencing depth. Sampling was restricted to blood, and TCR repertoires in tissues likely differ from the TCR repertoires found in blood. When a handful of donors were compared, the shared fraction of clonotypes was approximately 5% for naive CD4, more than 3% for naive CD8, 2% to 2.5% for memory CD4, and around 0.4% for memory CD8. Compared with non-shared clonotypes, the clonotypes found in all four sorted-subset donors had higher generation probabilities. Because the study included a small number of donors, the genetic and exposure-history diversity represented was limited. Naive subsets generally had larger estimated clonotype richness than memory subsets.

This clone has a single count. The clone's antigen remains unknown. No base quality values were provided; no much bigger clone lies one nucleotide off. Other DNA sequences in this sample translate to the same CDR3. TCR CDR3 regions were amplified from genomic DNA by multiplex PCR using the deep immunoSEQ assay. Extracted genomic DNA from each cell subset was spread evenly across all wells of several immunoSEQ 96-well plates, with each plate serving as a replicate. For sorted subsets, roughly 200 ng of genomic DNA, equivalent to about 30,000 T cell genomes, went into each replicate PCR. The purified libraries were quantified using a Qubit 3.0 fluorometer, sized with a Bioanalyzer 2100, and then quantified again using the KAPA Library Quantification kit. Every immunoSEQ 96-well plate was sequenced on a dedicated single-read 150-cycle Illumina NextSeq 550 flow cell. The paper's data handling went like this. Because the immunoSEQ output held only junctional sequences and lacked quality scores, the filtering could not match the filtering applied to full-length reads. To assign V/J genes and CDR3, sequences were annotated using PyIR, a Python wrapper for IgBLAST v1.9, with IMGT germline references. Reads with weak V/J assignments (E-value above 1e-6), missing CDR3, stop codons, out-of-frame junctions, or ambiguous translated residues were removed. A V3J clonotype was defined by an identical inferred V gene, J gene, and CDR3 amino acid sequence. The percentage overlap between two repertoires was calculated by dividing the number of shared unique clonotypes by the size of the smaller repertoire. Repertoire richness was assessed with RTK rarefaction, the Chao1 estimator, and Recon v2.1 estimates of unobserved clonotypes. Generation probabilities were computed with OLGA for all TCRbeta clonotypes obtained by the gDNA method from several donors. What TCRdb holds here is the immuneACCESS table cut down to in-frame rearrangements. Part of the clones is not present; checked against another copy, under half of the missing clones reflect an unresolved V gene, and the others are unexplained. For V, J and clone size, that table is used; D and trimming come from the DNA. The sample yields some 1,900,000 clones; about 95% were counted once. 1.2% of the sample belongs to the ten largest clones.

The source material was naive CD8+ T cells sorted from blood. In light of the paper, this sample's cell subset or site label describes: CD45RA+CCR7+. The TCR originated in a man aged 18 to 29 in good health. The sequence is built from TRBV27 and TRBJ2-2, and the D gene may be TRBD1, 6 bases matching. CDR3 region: CASSLLQGNTGELFF. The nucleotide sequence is TGTGCCAGCAGTTTGCTACAGGGGAACACCGGGGAGCTGTTTTTT.